This passage covers 6 T cell receptor beta chains from one sample sequenced in a study of response to subunit inactivated influenza vaccine. Using its own MiXCR run on the RT-PCR reads, TCRdb lists one record per CDR3 protein. The data contain about 700,000 distinct CDR3 sequences, approximately 14% of them singletons. Specimen: PBMCs from blood, collected approximately 15 days before vaccination. The receptors stem from a man between 50 and 59 years old who received an inactivated influenza vaccine.

This chain connects TRBV20-1 to TRBJ2-2, with D tentatively TRBD1 (6 bases). The CDR3 loop spans 13 amino acids. The V gene's germline CDR1 is DFQATT and CDR2 SNEGSKA (reference sequence). Trimming took off 3 bases at V and 1 base at J, with 6 bases between the two ends. The CDR3: CSARDRNTGELFF. The CDR3 DNA sequence: TGCAGTGCTAGGGACAGGAACACCGGGGAGCTGTTTTTT.

This clonotype was seen ten or more times. J is TRBJ2-5 and V is TRBV29-1; a weak D match, TRBD1 (5 bases). This CDR3 spans 13 amino acids. Per the germline V gene, CDR1 is SQVTM and CDR2 is ANQGSEA. The V and J ends lost 8 bases and 0 bases respectively, with 13 bases between them. The CDR3: CSCKGSYQETQYF. As DNA, the CDR3 is TGCAGCTGCAAGGGGTCTTACCAAGAGACCCAGTACTTC.

In its sample, this clonotype was seen a few times. The gene calls are TRBV5-1 and TRBJ2-2, with unresolved D. Germline V lookup: CDR1 SGHRS, CDR2 YFSETQ. The CDR3 consists of 16 residues. The ends were cut back, 0 bases at V and 3 bases at J, with 12 bases in the middle. CDR3 amino acids: CASSLVGDPHTGELFF. For the CDR3, the DNA is TGCGCCAGCAGCTTGGTCGGAGATCCTCACACCGGGGAGCTGTTTTTT.

In this sample, this clonotype turned up a few times. This sequence joins TRBV7-9 and TRBJ2-2, with TRBD1 matching over 8 bases. Germline CDR1 is SEHNR and CDR2 is FQNEAQ (reference sequence). After removal of 6 bases from V and 4 bases from J, the junction contained 7 bases not matched to a gene. The CDR3 is made up of 15 amino acids. The CDR3 here is CASRAGTGPTGELFF. The CDR3, as DNA: TGTGCCAGCAGAGCCGGGACAGGACCCACCGGGGAGCTGTTTTTT.

This clonotype was seen only a few times. The V gene is TRBV4-2, the J gene TRBJ2-2; TRBD2 matches at 9 bases. Germline V CDR1 and CDR2: LGHNA, YNFKEQ. The CDR3 runs to 16 residues. Trimming cost V 0 bases and J 7 bases; bases outside gene matches: 6. Here the CDR3 DNA reads TGTGCCAGCAGCCAAGAAGGGGCGGGAGGGCTCGGGGAGCTGTTTTTT. Translating it yields CASSQEGAGGLGELFF.

J is TRBJ1-5 and V is TRBV5-5, with TRBD1 identical over 11 bases. The CDR3 runs to 18 residues. From germline, CDR1 is SGHKS and CDR2 YYEKEE (reference sequence). J was trimmed by 8 bases and V by 2 bases; bases with no gene match: 15. DNA of the CDR3: TGTGCCAGCAGCTTCCGAGGACAGGGGGCAGAGGCAATCAAGCCCCAGCATTTT. As protein: CASSFRGQGAEAIKPQHF.